This T cell receptor (beta chain) was retrieved from a study of T cells in Graves' hyperthyroidism and ophthalmopathy. In its sample, this clonotype was seen many times. TCR beta CDR3 sequences were amplified from RNA transcripts. TCR CDR3 underwent first-round RT-PCR with the HTBI primer set. TCRdb re-derived calls from the multiplex PCR reads in MiXCR, one entry per CDR3 protein. The sample includes about 350,000 distinct CDR3 sequences, about 15% seen only once; the top ten take approximately 23%. The J segment lost 8 bases and the V segment lost 0 bases, leaving 9 bases of the junction unmatched. In germline, CDR1 is SGHVS, CDR2 FQNEAQ. The CDR3 loop spans 17 amino acids.

Sample: blood. The TCR originated in a woman aged 30 to 39 with Graves' hyperthyroidism. The chain employs TRBV7-8 and TRBJ1-4; 10 positions agree with TRBD1. In nucleotides, the CDR3 is TGTGCCAGCAGCTTAGCCGGACCCGGGACAGGGGACGAAAAACTGTTTTTT. Its translation: CASSLAGPGTGDEKLFF.